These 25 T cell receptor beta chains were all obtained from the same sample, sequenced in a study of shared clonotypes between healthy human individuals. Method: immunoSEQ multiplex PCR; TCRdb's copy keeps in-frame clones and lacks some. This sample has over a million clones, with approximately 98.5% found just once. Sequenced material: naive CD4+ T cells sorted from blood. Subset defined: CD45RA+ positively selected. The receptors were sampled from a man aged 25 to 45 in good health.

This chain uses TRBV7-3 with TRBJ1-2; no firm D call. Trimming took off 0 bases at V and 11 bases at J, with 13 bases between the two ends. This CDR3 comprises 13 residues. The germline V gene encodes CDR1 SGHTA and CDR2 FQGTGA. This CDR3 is CASSLTGTASYTF. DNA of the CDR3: TGTGCCAGCAGCTTAACGGGTACAGCCTCTTACACCTTC.

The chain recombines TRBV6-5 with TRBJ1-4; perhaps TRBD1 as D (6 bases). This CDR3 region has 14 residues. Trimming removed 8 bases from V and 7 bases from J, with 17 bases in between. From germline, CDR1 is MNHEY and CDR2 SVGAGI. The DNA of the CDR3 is TGTGCCAGCGCTGAGGGGGGCGGGAGTGAAAAACTGTTTTTT. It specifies CASAEGGGSEKLFF.

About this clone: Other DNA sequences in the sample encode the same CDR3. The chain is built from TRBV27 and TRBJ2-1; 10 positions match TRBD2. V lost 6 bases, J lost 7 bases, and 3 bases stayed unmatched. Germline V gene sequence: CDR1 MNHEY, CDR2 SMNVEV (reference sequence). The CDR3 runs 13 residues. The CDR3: CASRLAGANEQFF. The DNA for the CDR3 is TGTGCCAGCAGGCTAGCGGGAGCTAATGAGCAGTTCTTC.

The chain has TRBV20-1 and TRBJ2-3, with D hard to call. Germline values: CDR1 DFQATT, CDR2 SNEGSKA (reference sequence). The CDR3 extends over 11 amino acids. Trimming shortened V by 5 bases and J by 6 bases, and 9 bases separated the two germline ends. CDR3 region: CSAPSGDTQYF. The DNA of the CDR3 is TGCAGTGCTCCGAGTGGGGATACGCAGTATTTT.

Here the CDR3 reads CASSEGSSAETQYF. For the CDR3, the DNA is TGCGCCAGCAGCGAGGGATCTAGCGCCGAGACCCAGTACTTC. The V and J genes are TRBV5-1 and TRBJ2-5; D might be TRBD2 (6 bases). CDR3 size: 14 residues. Trimming pared 4 bases from V and 5 bases from J, leaving 15 bases between. Germline V gives CDR1 SGHRS, CDR2 YFSETQ.

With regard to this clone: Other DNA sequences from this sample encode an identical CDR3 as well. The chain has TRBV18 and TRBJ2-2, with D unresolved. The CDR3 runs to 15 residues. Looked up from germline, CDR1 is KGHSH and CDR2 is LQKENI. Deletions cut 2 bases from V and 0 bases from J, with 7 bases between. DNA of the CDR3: TGTGCCAGCTCACCAACCGGGCCGAACACCGGGGAGCTGTTTTTT. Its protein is CASSPTGPNTGELFF.

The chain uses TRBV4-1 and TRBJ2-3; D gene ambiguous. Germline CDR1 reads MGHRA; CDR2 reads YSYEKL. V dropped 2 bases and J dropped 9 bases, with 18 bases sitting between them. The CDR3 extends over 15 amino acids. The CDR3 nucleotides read TGCGCCAGCAGCCAAAGAGTGAATAGCATCGGGACGCAGTATTTT. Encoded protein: CASSQRVNSIGTQYF.

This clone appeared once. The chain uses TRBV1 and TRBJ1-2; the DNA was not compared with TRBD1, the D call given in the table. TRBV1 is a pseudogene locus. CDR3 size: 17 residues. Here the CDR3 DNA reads TGCACCAGCAGCCAAGATCTTTTGACAGAAACTAACTATGGCTACACCTTC. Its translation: CTSSQDLLTETNYGYTF.

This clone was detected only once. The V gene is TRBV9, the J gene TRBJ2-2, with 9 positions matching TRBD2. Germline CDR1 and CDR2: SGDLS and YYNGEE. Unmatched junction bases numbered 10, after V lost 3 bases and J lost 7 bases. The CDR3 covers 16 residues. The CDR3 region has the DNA TGTGCCAGCAGCGCCCCGGTAGCGGGAGCCGGCGGGGAGCTGTTTTTT. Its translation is CASSAPVAGAGGELFF. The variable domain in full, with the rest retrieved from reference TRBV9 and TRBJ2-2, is DSGVTQTPKHLITATGQRVTLRCSPRSGDLSVYWYQQSLDQGLQFLIQYYNGEERAKGNILERFSAQQFPDLHSELNLSSLELGDSALYFCASSAPVAGAGGELFFGEGSRLTVL.

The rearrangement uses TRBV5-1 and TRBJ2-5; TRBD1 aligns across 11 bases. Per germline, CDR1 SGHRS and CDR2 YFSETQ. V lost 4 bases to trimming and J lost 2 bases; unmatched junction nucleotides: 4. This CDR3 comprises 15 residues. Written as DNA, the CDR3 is TGCGCCAGCAGCACGGGACAGGGGGGTCAAGAGACCCAGTACTTC. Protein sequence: CASSTGQGGQETQYF.

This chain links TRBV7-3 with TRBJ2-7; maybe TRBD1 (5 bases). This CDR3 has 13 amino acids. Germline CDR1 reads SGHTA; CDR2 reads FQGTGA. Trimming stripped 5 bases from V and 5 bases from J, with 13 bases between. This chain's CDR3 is CASSPNPRDEQYF. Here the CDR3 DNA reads TGTGCCAGCAGCCCGAACCCCAGGGACGAGCAGTACTTC.

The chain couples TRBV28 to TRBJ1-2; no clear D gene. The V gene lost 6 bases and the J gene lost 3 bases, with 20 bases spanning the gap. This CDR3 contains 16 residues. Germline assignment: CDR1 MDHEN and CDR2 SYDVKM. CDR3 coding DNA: TGTGCCAGCAGAAAATCTGGGGATACAAAAGACTATGGCTACACCTTC. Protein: CASRKSGDTKDYGYTF.

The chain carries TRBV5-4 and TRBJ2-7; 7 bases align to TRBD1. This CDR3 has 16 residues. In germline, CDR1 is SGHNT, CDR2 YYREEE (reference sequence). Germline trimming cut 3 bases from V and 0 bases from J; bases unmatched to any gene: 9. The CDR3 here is CASSSGSGTVSYEQYF. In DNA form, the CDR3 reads TGTGCCAGCAGCTCAGGGTCCGGGACAGTCTCCTACGAGCAGTACTTC. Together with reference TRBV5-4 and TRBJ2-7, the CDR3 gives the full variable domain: ETGVTQSPTHLIKTRGQQVTLRCSSQSGHNTVSWYQQALGQGPQFIFQYYREEENGRGNFPPRFSGLQFPNYSSELNVNALELDDSALYLCASSSGSGTVSYEQYFGPGTRLTVT.

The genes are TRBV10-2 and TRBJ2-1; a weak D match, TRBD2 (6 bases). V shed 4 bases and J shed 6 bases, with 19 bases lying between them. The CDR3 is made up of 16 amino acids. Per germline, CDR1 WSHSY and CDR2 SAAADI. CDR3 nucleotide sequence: TGCGCCAGCAGTGTAGGACGGGAGTTCTTACTCAATGAGCAGTTCTTC. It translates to CASSVGREFLLNEQFF.

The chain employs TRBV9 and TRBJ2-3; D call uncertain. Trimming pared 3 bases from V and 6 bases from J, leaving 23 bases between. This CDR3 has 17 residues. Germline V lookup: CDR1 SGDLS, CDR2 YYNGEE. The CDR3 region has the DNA TGTGCCAGCAGCGCGCGCCCGTTAGGAAATGGTTACGATACGCAGTATTTT. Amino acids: CASSARPLGNGYDTQYF.

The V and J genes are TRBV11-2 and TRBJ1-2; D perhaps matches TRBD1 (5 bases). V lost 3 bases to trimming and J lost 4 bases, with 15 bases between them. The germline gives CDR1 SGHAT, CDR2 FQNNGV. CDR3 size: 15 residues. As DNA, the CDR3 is TGTGCCAGCAGCTTTCCGGGGCCCCGGACCTATGGCTACACCTTC. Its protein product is CASSFPGPRTYGYTF.

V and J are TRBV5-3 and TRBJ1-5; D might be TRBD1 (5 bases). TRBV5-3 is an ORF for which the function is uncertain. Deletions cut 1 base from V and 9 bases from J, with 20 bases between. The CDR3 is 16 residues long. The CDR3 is CARSLSGTKNYRPQHF. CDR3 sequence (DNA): TGTGCCAGAAGCTTGTCCGGGACGAAAAACTACAGGCCCCAGCATTTT.

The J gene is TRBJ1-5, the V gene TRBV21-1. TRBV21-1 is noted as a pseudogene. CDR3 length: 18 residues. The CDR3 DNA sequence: TGTGCCAGCAGCAAAGTATTCGGGGGGCGCTTGAGCAATCAGCCCCAGCATTTT. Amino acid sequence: CASSKVFGGRLSNQPQHF.

In DNA form, the CDR3 reads TGTGCCAGCAGCTTAGAGCATAGCGGGAGAGGTAGGGATGAGCAGTTCTTC. This gives the protein CASSLEHSGRGRDEQFF. The chain employs TRBV7-9 and TRBJ2-1; 9 bases map to TRBD2. There are 17 residues in the CDR3. V lost 1 base to trimming and J lost 8 bases; unmatched junction nucleotides: 12. The germline V gene has CDR1 SEHNR and CDR2 FQNEAQ (reference sequence).

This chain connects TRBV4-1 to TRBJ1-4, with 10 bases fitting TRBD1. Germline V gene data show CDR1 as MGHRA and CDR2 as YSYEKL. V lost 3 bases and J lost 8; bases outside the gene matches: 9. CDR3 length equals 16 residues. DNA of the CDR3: TGCGCCAGCAGCCAGACCGGGACAGGGGATTTCGAAAAACTGTTTTTT. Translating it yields CASSQTGTGDFEKLFF.

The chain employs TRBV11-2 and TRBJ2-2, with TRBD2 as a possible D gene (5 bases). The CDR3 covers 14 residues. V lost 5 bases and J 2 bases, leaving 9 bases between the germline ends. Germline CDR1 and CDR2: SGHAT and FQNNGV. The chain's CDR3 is CASSEGPNTGELFF. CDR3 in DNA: TGTGCCAGCAGCGAGGGCCCAAACACCGGGGAGCTGTTTTTT.

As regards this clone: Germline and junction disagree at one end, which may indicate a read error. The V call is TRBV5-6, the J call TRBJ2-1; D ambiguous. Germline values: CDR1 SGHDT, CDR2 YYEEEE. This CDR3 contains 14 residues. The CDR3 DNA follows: TGTGCCAGCAGATTGGCCGTCAGCTACAATGAGCAGTTCTTC. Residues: CASRLAVSYNEQFF.

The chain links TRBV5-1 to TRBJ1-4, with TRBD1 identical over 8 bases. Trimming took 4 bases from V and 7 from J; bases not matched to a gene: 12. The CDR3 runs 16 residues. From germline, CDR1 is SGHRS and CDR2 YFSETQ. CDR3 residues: CASSNGQGLKSEKLFF. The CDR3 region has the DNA TGCGCCAGCAGCAATGGACAGGGACTTAAAAGTGAAAAACTGTTTTTT.

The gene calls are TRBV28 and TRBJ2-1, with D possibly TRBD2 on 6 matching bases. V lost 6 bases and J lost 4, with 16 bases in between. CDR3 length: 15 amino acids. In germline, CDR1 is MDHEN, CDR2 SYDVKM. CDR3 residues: CASRLRGGLYNEQFF. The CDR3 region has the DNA TGTGCCAGCAGATTGAGAGGCGGACTATACAATGAGCAGTTCTTC.

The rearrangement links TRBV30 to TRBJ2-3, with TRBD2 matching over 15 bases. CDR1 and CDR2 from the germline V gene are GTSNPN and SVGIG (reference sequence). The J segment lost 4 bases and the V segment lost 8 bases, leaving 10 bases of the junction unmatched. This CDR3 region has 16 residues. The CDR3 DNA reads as TGTGCCGGGGGACTAGCGGGAGGCTCAGATTCAGATACGCAGTATTTT. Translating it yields CAGGLAGGSDSDTQYF.